One and the same sample provided the 22 T cell receptor beta chains below, sequenced in a study of blood T cell repertoires in COVID-19. Data came from immunoSEQ multiplex PCR; TCRdb stores just in-frame clones and leaves some out. The sample carries about 160,000 clones, under 95% recorded once. The specimen was peripheral blood. These receptors originate from a man aged 18 to 30 with acute or convalescent COVID-19.

This chain connects TRBV28 to TRBJ1-1, with D perhaps TRBD1 (6 bases). V gave up 5 bases and J gave up 1 base, with 14 bases separating them. CDR3 length equals 15 residues. CDR1 is MDHEN, CDR2 SYDVKM, per germline. CDR3 region: CASSPGEGENTEAFF. DNA for the CDR3: TGTGCCAGCAGTCCGGGGGAGGGGGAGAACACTGAAGCTTTCTTT.

The V call is TRBV7-2, the J call TRBJ2-1, with 15 bases lining up with TRBD2. The ends lost 0 bases at V and 7 bases at J; junction bases unmatched: 7. Germline CDR1 SGHTA, CDR2 FQGNSA. The CDR3 totals 18 residues. This chain's CDR3 is CASSLAHRGTSGRNEQFF. The CDR3 region has the DNA TGTGCCAGCAGCTTAGCGCATCGTGGGACTAGCGGGAGGAATGAGCAGTTCTTC.

The V gene is TRBV11-2, the J gene TRBJ2-6, with TRBD1 matching 12 bases. The CDR3 extends over 17 amino acids. Germline CDR1 and CDR2: SGHAT and FQNNGV. V shed 5 bases, J shed 2 bases, and the junction held 4 bases outside the gene matches. Written as DNA, the CDR3 is TGTGCCAGCAGCCCACGGGACAGGGGGCCTGGGGCCAACGTCCTGACTTTC. It specifies CASSPRDRGPGANVLTF.

The V and J genes are TRBV7-9 and TRBJ2-3; TRBD2 matches 7 bases. With V trimmed by 1 base and J by 0 bases, 7 bases remained unmatched. The CDR3 is 17 amino acids. Germline V gene lookup returns CDR1 SEHNR and CDR2 FQNEAQ (reference sequence). The CDR3 here is CASSLVQPGLSTDTQYF. Written as DNA, the CDR3 is TGTGCCAGCAGCTTAGTTCAACCGGGACTAAGCACAGATACGCAGTATTTT.

The V call is TRBV5-6, the J call TRBJ1-6, with a possible D match to TRBD1 (5 bases). The germline CDR1 and CDR2 sequences are SGHDT and YYEEEE. The CDR3 length is 16 residues. Trimming left V 4 bases short and J 7 bases short, with 18 bases between. The CDR3 region has the DNA TGTGCCAGCAGCACAGGACCTTCAGTACTCAATTCACCCCTCCACTTT. Residues: CASSTGPSVLNSPLHF.

The chain links TRBV19 to TRBJ2-7, with TRBD2 matching 13 bases. This CDR3 comprises 14 residues. V trimming: 6 bases; J trimming: 3 bases; junction bases outside the gene matches: 2. CDR1 and CDR2 from the germline V gene are LNHDA and SQIVND (reference sequence). CDR3 sequence reads: CASSRTSGSYEQYF. CDR3 DNA sequence: TGTGCCAGTAGCAGGACTAGCGGGAGCTACGAGCAGTACTTC.

The gene calls are TRBV6-6 and TRBJ2-7, with TRBD1 matching 7 bases. This CDR3 comprises 13 residues. The germline V gene has CDR1 MNHNY and CDR2 SVGAGI (reference sequence). V dropped 6 bases and J dropped 3; count of bases not matched to a gene: 5. CDR3 DNA sequence: TGTGCCAGCAGCTTCGGGACAGACTACGAGCAGTACTTC. Protein product: CASSFGTDYEQYF.

The chain joins TRBV6-5 to TRBJ1-5; D gene ambiguous. There are 12 residues in the CDR3. Germline lookup yields CDR1 MNHEY and CDR2 SVGAGI. Trimming pared 5 bases from V and 5 bases from J, leaving 7 bases between. CDR3 residues: CASSPLDQPQHF. The CDR3 nucleotides read TGTGCCAGCAGTCCTCTTGATCAGCCCCAGCATTTT.

The chain joins TRBV6-1 to TRBJ1-2, with D possibly being TRBD1 (5 bases). The germline V gene has CDR1 MNHNS and CDR2 SASEGT. Between the trimmed V and J ends, which lost 3 bases and 6 bases, there was a span of 14 bases. The CDR3 contains 14 residues. The CDR3 loop reads CASSDRLTGDGYTF. As DNA, the CDR3 is TGTGCCAGCAGTGACAGACTCACGGGGGATGGCTACACCTTC.

The rearrangement links TRBV21-1 to TRBJ1-1; the D call in the table, TRBD1, was not verified against the DNA. TRBV21-1 is annotated as a pseudogene. The CDR3 runs 18 residues. CDR3 residues: CASSKDPQGAVGNTEAFF. CDR3 DNA: TGTGCCAGCAGCAAAGACCCCCAGGGGGCGGTGGGGAACACTGAAGCTTTCTTT.

The gene calls are TRBV19 and TRBJ1-5, with 9 nucleotides matching TRBD1. Germline lookup yields CDR1 LNHDA and CDR2 SQIVND (reference sequence). Germline trimming cut 5 bases from V and 5 bases from J; bases unmatched to any gene: 7. The CDR3 is 15 residues long. In DNA form, the CDR3 reads TGTGCCAGTAGTTGGGGACAGGGAGGATATCAGCCCCAGCATTTT. Protein product: CASSWGQGGYQPQHF.

A single count supports this clone. The rearrangement joins TRBV5-6 to TRBJ2-7; D might be TRBD2 (6 bases). This CDR3 spans 16 amino acids. The V and J ends lost 1 base and 5 bases respectively, with 19 bases between them. Germline CDR1 reads SGHDT; CDR2 reads YYEEEE. The CDR3 DNA sequence: TGTGCCAGCAGCTTGACAGCGGGCCCTCCAGGCGACGAGCAGTACTTC. Amino acids: CASSLTAGPPGDEQYF.

This clone was found once. This chain connects TRBV4-2 to TRBJ1-3; the D gene is possibly TRBD1 (6 bases). Trimming left V 3 bases short and J 3 bases short, with 15 bases between. Germline V lookup: CDR1 LGHNA, CDR2 YNFKEQ. The CDR3 covers 16 residues. In DNA, the CDR3 is TGTGCCAGCAGCCAGCCCCCGACAGGTTTTGGAAACACCATATATTTT. It codes for CASSQPPTGFGNTIYF.

The V gene is TRBV30, the J gene TRBJ2-2; 7 nucleotides line up with TRBD1. J was trimmed by 5 bases and V by 4 bases; bases with no gene match: 7. Germline V lookup: CDR1 GTSNPN, CDR2 SVGIG (reference sequence). This CDR3 spans 14 amino acids. CDR3 sequence reads: CAWTPGGWTGELFF. The CDR3, as DNA: TGTGCCTGGACCCCAGGGGGATGGACCGGGGAGCTGTTTTTT.

This chain links TRBV24-1 with TRBJ1-4; 7 bases fit TRBD1. The junction had 10 bases not matched to a gene; V was cut back by 9 bases and J by 7 bases. Germline V gene sequence: CDR1 KGHDR, CDR2 SFDVKD. The CDR3 is made up of 14 amino acids. The CDR3 loop reads CATPRQGSPEKLFF. CDR3 sequence (DNA): TGTGCCACCCCACGACAGGGATCTCCTGAAAAACTGTTTTTT.

V is TRBV5-4 and J is TRBJ2-3, with D unresolved. Germline V gives CDR1 SGHNT, CDR2 YYREEE (reference sequence). Trimming pared 3 bases from V and 0 bases from J, leaving 5 bases between. CDR3 length: 13 amino acids. The CDR3 spells CASSSYSTDTQYF. The CDR3 nucleotides are TGTGCCAGCAGCTCCTACAGCACAGATACGCAGTATTTT.

The gene calls are TRBV5-6 and TRBJ2-5, with 8 bases lining up with TRBD2. The CDR3 is made up of 16 amino acids. V dropped 3 bases and J dropped 0; count of bases not matched to a gene: 7. The germline gives CDR1 SGHDT, CDR2 YYEEEE. CDR3 nucleotide sequence: TGTGCCAGCAGCTCCGGGGAGCGGGAGTACCAAGAGACCCAGTACTTC. Translated: CASSSGEREYQETQYF.

The genes are TRBV10-3 and TRBJ2-1, with TRBD2 identical over 7 bases. There are 14 residues in the CDR3. Germline CDR1 ENHRY, CDR2 SYGVKD. Unmatched junction bases numbered 10, after V lost 10 bases and J lost 4 bases. DNA of the CDR3: TGTGCCACCCTCTTAGCGGGCGAGTACAATGAGCAGTTCTTC. It encodes CATLLAGEYNEQFF.

V gene TRBV27 combines with J gene TRBJ1-5; 7 bases map to TRBD1. Germline V gene lookup returns CDR1 MNHEY and CDR2 SMNVEV (reference sequence). The CDR3 runs 15 residues. Trimming took 5 bases from V and 7 from J; bases not matched to a gene: 11. The CDR3 loop is CASSHDLQGNQPQHF. CDR3 in DNA: TGTGCCAGCAGTCACGATTTACAGGGGAACCAGCCCCAGCATTTT.

J is TRBJ2-1 and V is TRBV19; D is perhaps TRBD1 (7 bases). V was cut by 8 bases and J by 2 bases, with 10 bases left in between. The CDR3 is 13 amino acids. Germline CDR1 reads LNHDA; CDR2 reads SQIVND (reference sequence). CDR3 sequence reads: CASGRGAYNEQFF. The CDR3 region has the DNA TGTGCCAGTGGCAGGGGGGCCTACAATGAGCAGTTCTTC.

The chain links TRBV2 to TRBJ1-5; D not resolved. The CDR3 covers 15 residues. V was clipped by 4 bases and J by 0 bases, with 10 bases between them. CDR1 SNHLY and CDR2 FYNNEI come from the germline V gene. The CDR3 region is CASSGMSVSNQPQHF. The CDR3 nucleotides read TGTGCCAGCAGTGGAATGTCGGTTAGCAATCAGCCCCAGCATTTT.

The chain couples TRBV5-1 to TRBJ1-1, with unresolved D. Germline V gene data show CDR1 as SGHRS and CDR2 as YFSETQ. CDR3 length equals 15 residues. With 0 bases removed from V and 3 bases from J, the gap between germline ends came to 12 bases. The CDR3 region is CASSLDRLGDTEAFF. The CDR3 DNA sequence: TGCGCCAGCAGCTTGGATAGGCTCGGGGACACTGAAGCTTTCTTT.